This TCR beta chain was sequenced for a study of blood T cell repertoires in COVID-19. Across the study: Sources were T cells, B-cell-depleted T cells, or PBMCs; the material itself was cDNA or gDNA.

CDR3 size: 15 residues. V gave up 2 bases and J gave up 3 bases, with 11 bases separating them. CDR1 and CDR2 (germline): MNHNS, SASEGT. Points on this clone: Other nucleotide sequences from this sample produce the same CDR3.

In the source study's methods: Researchers report that nucleated cell counts were estimated from reference gene primer amplification. Sequencing was performed with immunoSEQ multiplex PCR; in TCRdb, only in-frame clones are kept and a portion is missing. The V and J calls and clone size are taken from that table; D and trimming were inferred from the DNA. The table has roughly 390,000 clones, more than 75% seen once. Sequences were obtained from peripheral blood. The chain recombines TRBV6-1 with TRBJ2-1; D is perhaps TRBD2 (6 bases). The origin of this receptor is a woman in her twenties or thirties with COVID-19, enrolled during active disease. CDR3 loop: CASSESSGGYNEQFF. In DNA, the CDR3 is TGTGCCAGCAGTGAAAGTAGCGGAGGCTACAATGAGCAGTTCTTC.